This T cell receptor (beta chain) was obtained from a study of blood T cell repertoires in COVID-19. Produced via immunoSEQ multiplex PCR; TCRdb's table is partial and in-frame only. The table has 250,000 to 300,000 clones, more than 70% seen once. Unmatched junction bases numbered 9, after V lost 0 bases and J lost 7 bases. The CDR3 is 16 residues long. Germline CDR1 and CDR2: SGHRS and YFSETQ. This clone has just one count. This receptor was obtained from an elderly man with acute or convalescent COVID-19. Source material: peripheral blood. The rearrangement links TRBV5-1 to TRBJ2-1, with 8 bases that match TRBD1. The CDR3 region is CASSLAGQGGGNEQFF. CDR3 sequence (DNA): TGCGCCAGCAGCTTGGCCGGACAGGGAGGTGGTAATGAGCAGTTCTTC.